The next 21 T cell receptor beta chains were all read from a single sample in a study of T cells in Graves' hyperthyroidism and ophthalmopathy (dated by TCRdb to between 2018 and 2021). Preparation of the library involved multiplex PCR. TCRdb shows the sequencer as Illumina HiSeq 2000. Amplification of TCR beta CDR3 regions was carried out from RNA transcripts. A first-round RT-PCR of the TCR CDR3 used the HTBI primer set with the Qiagen OneStep RT-PCR kit. TCRdb cleaned the public reads at Q25 with fastp, built clones with MiXCR and kept in-frame beta chains. Rows are unified per CDR3 protein, each entry keeping the most common DNA and genes. The sample records nearly 600,000 distinct CDR3 sequences, about 15% of which are singletons. Under 7% of the sample is held by the ten biggest clonotypes. Specimen: blood. These receptors were taken from a woman in her 30s with Graves' hyperthyroidism that later progressed to Graves' ophthalmopathy.

The chain couples TRBV7-9 to TRBJ2-7, with D maybe TRBD1 (6 bases). This CDR3 has 15 residues. From germline, CDR1 is SEHNR and CDR2 FQNEAQ (reference sequence). With 4 bases removed from V and 0 bases from J, the gap between germline ends came to 13 bases. CDR3 nucleotide sequence: TGTGCCAGCAGCTCACAGGGATTGCTCTCCTACGAGCAGTACTTC. Its protein product is CASSSQGLLSYEQYF. Drawing the rest from reference TRBV7-9 and TRBJ2-7, the complete variable domain is DTGVSQNPRHKITKRGQNVTFRCDPISEHNRLYWYRQTLGQGPEFLTYFQNEAQLEKSRLLSDRFSAERPKGSFSTLEIQRTEQGDSAMYLCASSSQGLLSYEQYFGPGTRLTVT.

This clonotype was seen a handful of times. V is TRBV20-1 and J is TRBJ2-3, with 7 bases matching TRBD2. CDR1 and CDR2 from the germline V gene are DFQATT and SNEGSKA (reference sequence). With V trimmed by 1 base and J by 3 bases, 4 bases remained unmatched. CDR3 length: 14 residues. The CDR3 DNA reads TGCAGTGCTAGAGTTGCGGGAGTTACAGATACGCAGTATTTT. It yields the protein CSARVAGVTDTQYF.

This clonotype was counted many times. This chain uses TRBV28 with TRBJ2-3; D perhaps matches TRBD2 (5 bases). Germline CDR1 reads MDHEN; CDR2 reads SYDVKM. The CDR3 is 13 residues long. The germline V and J ends were trimmed by 5 bases and 8 bases, with 14 bases remaining between them. The CDR3 sequence is CASSPSLRGTQYF. The CDR3 coding sequence is TGTGCCAGCAGTCCTAGCCTTAGAGGTACGCAGTATTTT. The full variable domain, in which reference TRBV28 and TRBJ2-3 provide the parts outside the CDR3, is DVKVTQSSRYLVKRTGEKVFLECVQDMDHENMFWYRQDPGLGLRLIYFSYDVKMKEKGDIPEGYSVSREKKERFSLILESASTNQTSMYLCASSPSLRGTQYFGPGTRLTVL.

This clonotype was seen more than once but under ten times. V usage is TRBV7-3 and J usage is TRBJ2-3; D might be TRBD2 (6 bases). CDR1 SGHTA and CDR2 FQGTGA come from the germline V gene. The CDR3 totals 16 residues. Trimming pared 5 bases from V and 1 base from J, leaving 16 bases between. CDR3: CASSPQGGAGTDTQYF. CDR3 nucleotide sequence: TGTGCCAGCAGCCCCCAAGGAGGGGCGGGCACAGATACGCAGTATTTT.

Ten or more counts support this clonotype. The V call is TRBV7-9, the J call TRBJ1-1, with a tentative D call TRBD1 (6 bases). The ends were cut back, 3 bases at V and 1 base at J, with 9 bases in the middle. The CDR3 runs to 14 residues. Germline V CDR1 and CDR2: SEHNR, FQNEAQ (reference sequence). Here the CDR3 DNA reads TGTGCCAGCAGCTTCGGGACAACGAACACTGAAGCTTTCTTT. Translation gives CASSFGTTNTEAFF. The full variable domain, in which reference TRBV7-9 and TRBJ1-1 provide the parts outside the CDR3, is DTGVSQNPRHKITKRGQNVTFRCDPISEHNRLYWYRQTLGQGPEFLTYFQNEAQLEKSRLLSDRFSAERPKGSFSTLEIQRTEQGDSAMYLCASSFGTTNTEAFFGQGTRLTVV.

This clonotype was detected many times. The CDR3 DNA sequence: TGTGCCTGGAAGAAAGGGGACGGCAATCAGCCCCAGCATTTT. Translated: CAWKKGDGNQPQHF. This rearrangement joins TRBV30 to TRBJ1-5, with a tentative D call TRBD1 (5 bases). The CDR3 runs to 14 residues. Germline V gene data show CDR1 as GTSNPN and CDR2 as SVGIG (reference sequence). The V end lost 4 bases, the J end lost 2 bases, and 12 bases lay between the germline ends.

The rearrangement links TRBV6-2 or TRBV6-3 to TRBJ2-7; perhaps TRBD1 as D (5 bases). Germline V gives CDR1 MNHEY, CDR2 SVGEGT. CDR3 length equals 13 residues. The V and J ends lost 0 bases and 2 bases respectively, with 5 bases between them. This CDR3 is CASSYSGAYEQYF. CDR3 DNA: TGTGCCAGCAGTTACTCAGGGGCCTACGAGCAGTACTTC.

In this sample, this clonotype turned up many times. The gene calls are TRBV9 and TRBJ2-7, with 7 positions matching TRBD2. Trimming removed 0 bases from V and 5 bases from J; junction bases left unmatched: 14. Germline V gene lookup returns CDR1 SGDLS and CDR2 YYNGEE. CDR3 length equals 17 residues. The CDR3 is CASSVDGRVEGGNEQYF. The CDR3 DNA sequence: TGTGCCAGCAGCGTAGACGGACGGGTCGAGGGAGGGAACGAGCAGTACTTC.

This clonotype was counted at least ten times. The genes are TRBV7-8 and TRBJ2-3; 10 nucleotides agree with TRBD1. This CDR3 has 14 residues. Germline assignment: CDR1 SGHVS and CDR2 FQNEAQ. The V segment lost 3 bases and the J segment 5 bases; nucleotides outside the gene matches: 2. This CDR3 reads CASSFGTGEDTQYF. CDR3 bases: TGTGCCAGCAGCTTCGGGACAGGGGAAGATACGCAGTATTTT.

The table lists this clonotype with a few counts. The chain carries TRBV20-1 and TRBJ2-5, with D unclear. This CDR3 has 14 amino acids. V shed 5 bases and J shed 4 bases, with 17 bases lying between them. The germline V gene has CDR1 DFQATT and CDR2 SNEGSKA (reference sequence). This CDR3 reads CSAHPGPDGETQYF. The CDR3 DNA reads TGCAGTGCTCATCCGGGCCCCGATGGAGAGACCCAGTACTTC.

Ten or more counts support this clonotype. The CDR3 DNA reads TGCAGCGTTGTGTCGGTGGGACATTCAAACCCCTACGAGCAGTACTTC. It yields the protein CSVVSVGHSNPYEQYF. The chain has TRBV29-1 and TRBJ2-7; D may be TRBD1 (6 bases). The germline gives CDR1 SQVTM, CDR2 ANQGSEA. Between the trimmed V and J ends, which lost 4 bases and 2 bases, there was a span of 21 bases. This CDR3 contains 16 residues.

This clonotype was picked up many times. The V call is TRBV3-1, the J call TRBJ1-4; D not certain. V was cut by 4 bases and J by 0 bases, with 9 bases left in between. CDR1 and CDR2 from the germline V gene are LGHDT and YNNKEL (reference sequence). The CDR3 extends over 15 amino acids. In DNA, the CDR3 is TGTGCCAGCAGCCCCGCCGGGACAACTAATGAAAAACTGTTTTTT. Its translation is CASSPAGTTNEKLFF.

This clonotype has a count of ten or more. The CDR3 region has the DNA TGTGCCAGCAGAATTGCTGGGGGAAGCTCCTACGAGCAGTACTTC. This encodes CASRIAGGSSYEQYF. The rearrangement links TRBV6-1 to TRBJ2-7; D is perhaps TRBD1 or TRBD2 (5 bases each). The CDR3 spans 15 residues. Trimming took off 6 bases at V and 0 bases at J, with 15 bases between the two ends. Germline CDR1 MNHNS, CDR2 SASEGT.

This clonotype has at least ten counts. The V gene is TRBV11-3, the J gene TRBJ2-1; D perhaps matches TRBD1 (6 bases). Germline V CDR1 and CDR2: SGHNT, YENEEA. Trimming pared 1 base from V and 3 bases from J, leaving 22 bases between. CDR3 size: 19 residues. Written as DNA, the CDR3 is TGTGCCAGCAGCTTAGCCCCCGGCGGGCGGACAGATTTCTACAATGAGCAGTTCTTC. Residues: CASSLAPGGRTDFYNEQFF.

The J gene is TRBJ1-3, the V gene TRBV19; D ambiguous. The CDR3 is made up of 17 amino acids. The V end lost 1 base, the J end lost 4 bases, and 17 bases lay between the germline ends. The germline V gene has CDR1 LNHDA and CDR2 SQIVND (reference sequence). The CDR3 spells CASSIGKGKLEGNTIYF. The CDR3 nucleotides are TGTGCCAGTAGTATAGGGAAGGGTAAACTTGAAGGAAACACCATATATTTT.

This clonotype was observed many times. The gene calls are TRBV6-6 and TRBJ2-7, with D maybe TRBD1 (6 bases). V shed 0 bases and J shed 7 bases, with 10 bases lying between them. This CDR3 is built from 13 residues. Germline lookup yields CDR1 MNHNY and CDR2 SVGAGI (reference sequence). The CDR3 DNA is TGTGCCAGCAGTTACTCGAGGGGGTTTGAGCAGTACTTC. Residues: CASSYSRGFEQYF.

This clonotype showed up many times. The chain combines TRBV3-1 with TRBJ2-5, with D unclear. Germline CDR1 and CDR2: LGHDT and YNNKEL (reference sequence). The CDR3 runs to 13 residues. V lost 1 base, J lost 5 bases, and 8 bases lay in between. The chain's CDR3 is CASSQASVETQYF. The CDR3 DNA is TGTGCCAGCAGCCAAGCCTCGGTGGAGACCCAGTACTTC.

This clonotype was found many times. V and J are TRBV24-1 and TRBJ1-2, with 9 bases fitting TRBD1. CDR1 is KGHDR and CDR2 is SFDVKD in the germline V gene. The CDR3 length is 14 residues. V lost 5 bases and J lost 2; bases outside the gene matches: 2. CDR3 region: CATSVGTGNYGYTF. The CDR3 region has the DNA TGTGCCACCAGTGTTGGGACAGGGAACTATGGCTACACCTTC.

As for this clonotype: A much larger clone lies one base from this, so it may be a read error. This chain joins TRBV7-2 and TRBJ2-7, with D possibly TRBD1 on 7 matching bases. Germline CDR1 and CDR2: SGHTA and FQGNSA. The CDR3 loop spans 15 amino acids. The CDR3 nucleotides read TGTGCCAGCAGGTCACCCCAGGGGGGTGCCTACGAGCGGTACTTC. Amino acids: CASRSPQGGAYERYF.

The chain couples TRBV11-2 to TRBJ2-4; D possibly matches TRBD1 or TRBD2 (5 bases each). Trimming stripped 0 bases from V and 0 bases from J, with 12 bases between. Germline values: CDR1 SGHAT, CDR2 FQNNGV. The CDR3 contains 17 residues. The chain's CDR3 is CASSLEGAGRAKNIQYF. CDR3 DNA: TGTGCCAGCAGCTTAGAAGGCGCAGGGAGAGCCAAAAACATTCAGTACTTC. The full variable domain, completed using reference TRBV11-2 and TRBJ2-4, is EAGVAQSPRYKIIEKRQSVAFWCNPISGHATLYWYQQILGQGPKLLIQFQNNGVVDDSQLPKDRFSAERLKGVDSTLKIQPAKLEDSAVYLCASSLEGAGRAKNIQYFGAGTRLSVL.

This clonotype has more than one count but fewer than ten. The rearrangement links TRBV10-2 to TRBJ1-2; weak D call: TRBD1 (5 bases). V was clipped by 5 bases and J by 1 base, with 17 bases between them. The CDR3 spans 16 residues. The V gene's germline CDR1 is WSHSY and CDR2 SAAADI. The CDR3 bases are TGCGCCAGCAGTCCCGGGGGGGAGCGATTTAACTATGGCTACACCTTC. Translation: CASSPGGERFNYGYTF.